This section outlines one TCR beta chain sequence together with its context. Germline is not matched at one junction end, which may reflect a read error. The data were taken from a study of blood T cell repertoires in COVID-19. Study details: T cells, B-cell-depleted T cells, or PBMCs provided the cDNA or gDNA that served as material.

Repertoires were generated with immunoSEQ multiplex PCR, while TCRdb's copy carries only in-frame clones and drops some. The sample contains over 200,000 clones, around 80% of which appear only once. Germline loops: CDR1 SGHTA, CDR2 FQGTGA. CDR3 length: 15 amino acids. This TCR derives from a man aged 80 or over with acute or convalescent COVID-19. The chain couples TRBV7-3 to TRBJ2-3; TRBD1 matches at 9 bases. The specimen sequenced was peripheral blood. The CDR3 sequence: CASSLNRGRSDTQYF. In DNA form, the CDR3 reads TGTGCCAGCAGTTTAAACAGGGGGCGCTCAGATACGCAGTATTTT.